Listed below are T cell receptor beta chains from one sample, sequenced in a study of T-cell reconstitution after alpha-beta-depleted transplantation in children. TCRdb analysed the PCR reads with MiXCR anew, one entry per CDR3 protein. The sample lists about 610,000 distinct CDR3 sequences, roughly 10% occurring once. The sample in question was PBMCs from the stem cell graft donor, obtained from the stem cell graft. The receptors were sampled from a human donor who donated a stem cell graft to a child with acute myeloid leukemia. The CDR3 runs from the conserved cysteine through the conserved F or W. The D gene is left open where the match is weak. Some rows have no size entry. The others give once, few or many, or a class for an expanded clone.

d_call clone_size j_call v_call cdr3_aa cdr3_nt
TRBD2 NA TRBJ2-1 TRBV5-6 CASSPPPTSGGSYNEQFF TGTGCCAGCAGCCCCCCCCCTACTAGCGGGGGCTCCTACAATGAGCAGTTCTTC
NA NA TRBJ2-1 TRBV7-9 CASSLEVVLDEQFF TGTGCCAGCAGCTTAGAAGTAGTTTTGGATGAGCAGTTCTTC
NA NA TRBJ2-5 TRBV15 CATSRAGDETQYF TGTGCCACCAGCAGAGCAGGGGATGAGACCCAGTACTTC
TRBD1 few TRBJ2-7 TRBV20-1 CSARRTGGRDEQYF TGCAGTGCTAGGAGGACAGGGGGCCGAGACGAGCAGTACTTC
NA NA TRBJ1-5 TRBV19 CASNPLGGSNQPQHF TGTGCCAGTAACCCTCTAGGGGGGAGCAATCAGCCCCAGCATTTT
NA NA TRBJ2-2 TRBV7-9 CASSPREVGELFF TGTGCCAGCAGCCCGAGGGAAGTCGGGGAGCTGTTTTTT
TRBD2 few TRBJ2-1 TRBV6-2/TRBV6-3 CASTNSGRYNEQFF TGTGCCAGCACTAATAGCGGGAGATACAATGAGCAGTTCTTC
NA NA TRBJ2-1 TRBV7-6 CASSTVGNEQFF TGTGCCTCCTCGACAGTGGGGAATGAGCAGTTCTTC
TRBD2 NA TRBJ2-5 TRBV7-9 CATSTSGRKERETQYF TGTGCCACCTCAACTAGCGGGAGAAAGGAACGGGAGACCCAGTACTTC
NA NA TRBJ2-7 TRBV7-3 CASSLIGGESYEQYF TGTGCCAGCAGCTTAATAGGGGGAGAGTCCTACGAGCAGTACTTC
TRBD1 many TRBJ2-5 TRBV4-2 CASSQVGQAETQYF TGTGCCAGCAGCCAAGTGGGACAGGCGGAGACCCAGTACTTC
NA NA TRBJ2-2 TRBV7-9 CASSYPVGARTGELFF TGTGCCAGCAGCTACCCGGTGGGGGCGCGGACCGGGGAGCTGTTTTTT
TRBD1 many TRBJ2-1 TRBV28 CASARTGSDEQFF TGTGCCAGTGCCCGGACAGGGTCAGATGAGCAGTTCTTC
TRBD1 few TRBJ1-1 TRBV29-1 CSVVRQGADTEAFF TGCAGCGTAGTTAGACAGGGTGCCGACACTGAAGCTTTCTTT
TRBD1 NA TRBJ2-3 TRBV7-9 CASSDPRDRGTDTQYF TGTGCCAGCAGCGATCCCCGGGACAGGGGCACAGATACGCAGTATTTT
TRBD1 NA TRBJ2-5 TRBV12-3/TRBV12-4 CASSGGTGAMEETQYF TGTGCCAGCAGTGGGGGGACAGGAGCGATGGAAGAGACCCAGTACTTC
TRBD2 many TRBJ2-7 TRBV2 CASSAWASGTQTYEQYF TGTGCCAGCAGTGCTTGGGCTAGCGGGACCCAAACCTACGAGCAGTACTTC
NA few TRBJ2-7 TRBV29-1 CSVKARGPYEQYF TGCAGCGTGAAAGCCCGGGGCCCCTACGAGCAGTACTTC
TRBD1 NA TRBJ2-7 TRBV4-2 CASSQDPGQGNEQYF TGTGCCAGCAGCCAAGATCCCGGACAGGGCAACGAGCAGTACTTC
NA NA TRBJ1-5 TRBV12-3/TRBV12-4 CASSRSRGPQHF TGTGCCAGCAGTCGCTCCCGAGGGCCCCAGCATTTT
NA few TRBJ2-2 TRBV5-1 CASSLALAGSTGELFF TGCGCCAGCAGCTTGGCCCTGGCGGGGTCCACCGGGGAGCTGTTTTTT
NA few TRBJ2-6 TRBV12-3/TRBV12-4 CATGGSGANVLTF TGTGCCACAGGGGGGTCAGGGGCCAACGTCCTGACTTTC
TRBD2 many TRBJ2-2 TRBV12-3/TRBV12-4 CASSFPGLAGVTGELFF TGTGCCAGCAGTTTCCCGGGACTAGCGGGAGTCACCGGGGAGCTGTTTTTT
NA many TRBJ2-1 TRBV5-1 CASSFDTVSYNEQFF TGCGCCAGCAGCTTTGACACCGTCTCCTACAATGAGCAGTTCTTC
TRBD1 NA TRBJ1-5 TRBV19 CASSLLDRGQNQPQHF TGTGCCAGTAGTCTTCTCGACAGGGGACAAAATCAGCCCCAGCATTTT
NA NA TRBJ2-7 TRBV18 CASTLGRDSSYEQYF TGTGCCAGCACCCTTGGGAGAGATTCCTCCTACGAGCAGTACTTC
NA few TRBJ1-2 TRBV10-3 CAISESRDVTSYTF TGTGCCATCAGTGAGTCGAGGGACGTTACGAGCTACACCTTC
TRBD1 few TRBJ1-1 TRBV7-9 CASSLGQGHGEAFF TGTGCCAGCAGCTTAGGACAGGGGCATGGTGAAGCTTTCTTT
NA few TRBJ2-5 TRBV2 CARAGTEKETQYF TGTGCCAGAGCCGGGACGGAGAAAGAGACCCAGTACTTC
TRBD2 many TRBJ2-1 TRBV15 CATSRERLAGEGEQFF TGTGCCACCAGCAGAGAGAGACTAGCGGGAGAAGGTGAGCAGTTCTTC
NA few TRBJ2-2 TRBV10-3 CAIRGEGDTGELFF TGTGCCATCAGGGGGGAAGGTGACACCGGGGAGCTGTTTTTT
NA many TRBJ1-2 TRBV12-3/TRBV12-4 CASSPGQNFYGYTF TGTGCCAGCAGCCCGGGGCAGAACTTCTATGGCTACACCTTC
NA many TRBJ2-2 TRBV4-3 CASGKTLTTAAGELFF TGCGCCAGCGGGAAGACTCTTACTACCGCGGCCGGGGAGCTGTTTTTT
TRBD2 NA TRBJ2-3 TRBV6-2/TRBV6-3 CASGDMGLDVYF TGTGCCAGCGGGGACATGGGACTAGACGTGTATTTT
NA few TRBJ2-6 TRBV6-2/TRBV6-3 CAGKASGANVLTF TGTGCCGGCAAAGCCTCTGGGGCCAACGTCCTGACTTTC
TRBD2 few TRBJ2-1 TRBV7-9 CASSLDGSGVPWQFF TGTGCCAGCAGCTTAGACGGTAGCGGGGTGCCGTGGCAGTTCTTC
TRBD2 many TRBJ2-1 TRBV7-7 CASSTGTSGSEEQFF TGTGCTAGCAGCACCGGGACTAGCGGATCAGAAGAGCAGTTCTTC
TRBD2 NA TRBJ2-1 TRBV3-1 CASSPGLAGVRNEQFF TGTGCCAGCAGCCCGGGACTAGCGGGAGTAAGGAATGAGCAGTTCTTC
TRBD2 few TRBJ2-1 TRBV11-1 CASSLGLAGPNEQFF TGTGCCAGCAGCTTAGGACTAGCGGGCCCTAATGAGCAGTTCTTC
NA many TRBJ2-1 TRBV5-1 CASSLAPNYNEQFF TGCGCCAGCAGCTTGGCGCCGAACTACAATGAGCAGTTCTTC
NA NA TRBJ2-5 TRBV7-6 CASSPATRRETQYF TGTGCCAGCAGCCCAGCAACTAGGAGGGAGACCCAGTACTTC
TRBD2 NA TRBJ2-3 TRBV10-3 CAISAMSGRRTDTQYF TGTGCCATCAGTGCTATGAGCGGGAGGAGGACAGATACGCAGTATTTT
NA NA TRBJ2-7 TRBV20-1 CSGTDSTYEQYF TGCAGTGGGACGGACAGTACCTACGAGCAGTACTTC
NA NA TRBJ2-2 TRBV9 CASSVAGNTGELFF TGTGCCAGCAGCGTAGCGGGAAACACCGGGGAGCTGTTTTTT
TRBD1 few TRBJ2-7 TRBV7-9 CASSTTGTGTLEQYF TGTGCCAGCAGCACAACCGGGACAGGGACCTTGGAGCAGTACTTC
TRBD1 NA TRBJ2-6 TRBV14 CASSRDRGISVLTF TGTGCCAGCAGCCGGGACAGGGGGATCAGCGTCCTGACTTTC
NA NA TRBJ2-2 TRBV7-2 CASSHPNAGLITGELFF TGTGCCAGCAGCCACCCCAACGCCGGACTTATCACCGGGGAGCTGTTTTTT
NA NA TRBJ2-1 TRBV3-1 CASSQLAQAYNKQFF TGTGCCAGCAGCCAATTAGCACAGGCCTACAATAAGCAGTTCTTC
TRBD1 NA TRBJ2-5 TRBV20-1 CSASTGGRETQYF TGCAGTGCTTCGACAGGGGGCAGGGAGACCCAGTACTTC
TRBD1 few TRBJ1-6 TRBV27 CASSLSIRQGGLTLHF TGTGCCAGCAGTTTATCGATAAGACAGGGGGGGCTGACCCTCCACTTT
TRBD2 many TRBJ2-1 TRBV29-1 CSVGSASGSYNEQFF TGCAGCGTTGGGTCGGCTAGCGGCTCCTACAATGAGCAGTTCTTC
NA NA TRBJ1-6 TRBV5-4 CASSLDVSPLHF TGTGCCAGCAGCCTGGACGTGTCACCCCTCCACTTT
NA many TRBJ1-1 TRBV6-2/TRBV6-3 CASIIDGVNTEAFF TGTGCCAGCATTATAGATGGAGTAAACACTGAAGCTTTCTTT